This TCR beta chain comes out of a study of glioma-infiltrating T cells. This clonotype has more than one count but fewer than ten. CDR3 length: 16 residues. V shed 5 bases and J shed 2 bases, with 17 bases lying between them. CDR1 and CDR2 from the germline V gene are SGHNT and YENEEA. TCR alpha and beta CDR3 regions were amplified from RNA using iRepertoire nested multiplex PCR. A single record per CDR3 protein comes from TCRdb applying MiXCR to the multiplex PCR reads. This table has approximately 190,000 distinct CDR3 sequences, approximately 30% appearing once. Sequenced material: glioma tissue, nonneoplastic brain tissue, or PBMCs (not recorded which). This clonotype originated in a human donor with low-grade glioma or glioblastoma, undergoing nonglioma brain surgery, or in good health (not recorded which). The chain combines TRBV11-3 with TRBJ2-3; tentatively, D is TRBD2 (5 bases). CDR3 DNA: TGTGCCAGCAGCAAAGGGAGCTCTCCCTCCACAGATACGCAGTATTTT. Amino acids: CASSKGSSPSTDTQYF.